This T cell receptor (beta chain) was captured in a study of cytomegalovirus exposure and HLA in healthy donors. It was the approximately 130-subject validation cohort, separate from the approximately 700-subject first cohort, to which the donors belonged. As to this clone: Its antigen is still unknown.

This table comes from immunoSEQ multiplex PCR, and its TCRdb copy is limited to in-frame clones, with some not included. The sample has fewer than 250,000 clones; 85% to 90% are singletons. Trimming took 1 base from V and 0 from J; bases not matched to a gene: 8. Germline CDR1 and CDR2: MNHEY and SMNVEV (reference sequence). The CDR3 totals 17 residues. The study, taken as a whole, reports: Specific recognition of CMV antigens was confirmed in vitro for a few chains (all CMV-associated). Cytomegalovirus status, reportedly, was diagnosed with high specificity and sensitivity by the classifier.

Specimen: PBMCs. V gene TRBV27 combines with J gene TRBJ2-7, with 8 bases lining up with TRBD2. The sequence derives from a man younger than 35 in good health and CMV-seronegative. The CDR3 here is CASSLYPGGPRSYEQYF. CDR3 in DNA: TGTGCCAGCAGTTTATATCCGGGAGGGCCCCGCTCCTACGAGCAGTACTTC.